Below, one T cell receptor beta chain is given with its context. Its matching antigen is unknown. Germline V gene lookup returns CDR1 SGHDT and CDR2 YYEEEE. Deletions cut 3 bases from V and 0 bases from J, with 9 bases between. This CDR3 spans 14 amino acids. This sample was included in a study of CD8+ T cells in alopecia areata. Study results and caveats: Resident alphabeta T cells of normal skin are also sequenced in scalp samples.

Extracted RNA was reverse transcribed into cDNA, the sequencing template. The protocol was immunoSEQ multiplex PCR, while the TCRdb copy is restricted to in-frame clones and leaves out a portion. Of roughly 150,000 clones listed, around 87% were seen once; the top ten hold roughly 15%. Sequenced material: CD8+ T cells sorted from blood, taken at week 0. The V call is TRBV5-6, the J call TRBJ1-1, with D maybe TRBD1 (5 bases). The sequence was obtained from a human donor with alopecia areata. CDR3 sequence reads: CASSSHRMNTEAFF. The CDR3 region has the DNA TGTGCCAGCAGCTCACACAGGATGAACACTGAAGCTTTCTTT.